This is a list of T cell receptor beta chains from one sample in a study of cytomegalovirus exposure and HLA in healthy donors. Clones were read by immunoSEQ multiplex PCR, and TCRdb kept only the in-frame ones, dropping some. This table holds about 89,000 clones, about 85% found once. Sequenced material: PBMCs. Source of these receptors: a man aged 40-55 years in good health and CMV-seropositive. CDR3s include the opening cysteine and the closing phenylalanine or tryptophan. A D gene is named only where the DNA matches it firmly. Not every row has a clone size; where given, it reads once, few, many or a size class.

j_gene | d_gene | v_gene | abundance | CDR3aa | CDR3nt
TRBJ1-3 | - | TRBV18 | - | CASSQTGDGNTIYF | TGTGCCAGCTCACAGACAGGTGATGGAAACACCATATATTTT
TRBJ2-7 | TRBD1 | TRBV9 | - | CASSRSPGQGAYEQYF | TGTGCCAGCAGCCGTTCCCCGGGCCAGGGGGCTTACGAGCAGTACTTC
TRBJ2-1 | - | TRBV27 | - | CASSRGWYSEQFF | TGTGCCAGCAGTCGGGGGTGGTACAGTGAGCAGTTCTTC
TRBJ1-2 | TRBD1 | TRBV6-6 | - | CASSSFGTGDHYGYTF | TGTGCCAGCAGTTCCTTCGGGACAGGGGATCACTATGGCTACACCTTC
TRBJ2-7 | - | TRBV27 | - | CASSATHLEVFGQYF | TGTGCCAGCAGTGCGACTCACCTAGAGGTTTTCGGGCAGTACTTC
TRBJ2-7 | TRBD1 | TRBV6-1 | - | CASSEQQGGEQYF | TGTGCCAGCAGTGAGCAACAGGGGGGCGAGCAGTACTTC
TRBJ1-1 | - | TRBV7-8 | - | CASSLGQAASNTEAFF | TGTGCCAGCAGCTTAGGACAGGCTGCCTCGAACACTGAAGCTTTCTTT
TRBJ1-1 | TRBD1 | TRBV7-3 | - | CASSAYRGGNTEAFF | TGTGCCAGCAGCGCCTACAGGGGGGGGAACACTGAAGCTTTCTTT
TRBJ2-7 | - | TRBV7-6 | - | CASSLGGGSSYSEQYF | TGTGCCAGCAGCTTAGGTGGAGGGTCAAGCTACAGCGAGCAGTACTTC
TRBJ1-2 | - | TRBV6-5 | once | CASSYAVQGPYGYTF | TGTGCCAGCAGTTACGCAGTCCAGGGGCCCTATGGCTACACCTTC
TRBJ2-1 | TRBD2 | TRBV7-2 | - | CASSLTGLAGGYNEQFF | TGTGCCAGCAGCTTAACCGGACTAGCGGGAGGTTACAATGAGCAGTTCTTC
TRBJ2-7 | - | TRBV5-1 | - | CASSKGQGLYEQYF | TGCGCCAGCAGCAAAGGGCAGGGCCTTTACGAGCAGTACTTC
TRBJ2-6 | - | TRBV19 | - | CASSPGGANVLTF | TGTGCCAGTAGCCCCGGTGGGGCCAACGTCCTGACTTTC
TRBJ1-2 | TRBD1 | TRBV6-5 | once | CASSFLQGASGYTF | TGTGCCAGCAGTTTTTTACAGGGGGCCAGTGGCTACACCTTC
TRBJ1-5 | - | TRBV21-1 | - | CASSAPGKWTGTASNQPQHF | TGTGCCAGCAGCGCCCCTGGTAAGTGGACAGGTACGGCAAGCAATCAGCCCCAGCATTTT
TRBJ2-5 | - | TRBV5-6 | few | CASSAQGMETQYF | TGTGCCAGCAGCGCTCAGGGAATGGAGACCCAGTACTTC
TRBJ1-5 | - | TRBV10-2 | - | CASSPRAVEQPQHF | TGCGCCAGCAGCCCCAGGGCCGTCGAACAGCCCCAGCATTTT
TRBJ1-2 | TRBD1 | TRBV5-4 | - | CASRPGQVYGYTF | TGTGCCAGCAGACCGGGACAGGTCTATGGCTACACCTTC
TRBJ2-7 | TRBD1 | TRBV5-4 | - | CASSNNHGQGASGEQYF | TGTGCCAGCAGCAATAACCACGGACAGGGGGCGTCGGGGGAGCAGTACTTC
TRBJ2-7 | - | TRBV4-2 | - | CASSQGGREQYF | TGTGCCAGCAGCCAAGGAGGCCGCGAGCAGTACTTC
TRBJ1-2 | TRBD1 | TRBV10-3 | - | CAISEDRVFGYTF | TGTGCCATCAGCGAGGACAGGGTTTTCGGCTACACCTTC
TRBJ2-7 | TRBD1 | TRBV7-9 | - | CSSSPNRGRKIYEQYF | TGTTCCAGCAGCCCGAACAGGGGGCGGAAAATCTACGAGCAGTACTTC